This TCR beta chain is drawn from a study of identical twins. Each donor (without exception) was a healthy Caucasian. This clonotype was observed a handful of times. One entry per CDR3 protein, called by TCRdb with MiXCR from the 5' RACE reads. The sample records 700,000 or so distinct CDR3 sequences, 8% to 9% being singletons. The CDR3 has 17 residues. From germline, CDR1 is SGHTA and CDR2 FQGNSA. V was cut by 5 bases and J by 6 bases, with 23 bases left in between. These data were likewise used in another study, on yellow fever vaccine responses in identical twins.

This sequence originates from a woman between 18 and 29 years old in good health. Source material: PBMCs. J is TRBJ1-5 and V is TRBV7-2; tentatively, D is TRBD1 (5 bases). Here the CDR3 DNA reads TGTGCCAGCAGCCCACTTGCTGGCCCTGGGGGGACTCAGCCCCAGCATTTT. As protein: CASSPLAGPGGTQPQHF.